A selection of T cell receptor beta chains follows, all from one sample in a study of blood T cell repertoires in COVID-19. The repertoire was sequenced with immunoSEQ multiplex PCR; TCRdb's copy has only in-frame clones and lacks some. This sample has roughly 27,000 clones; approximately 87% occur once, and the top ten carry approximately 5%. The sequenced sample was peripheral blood. These receptors were collected from a human donor in a cohort sampled during active COVID-19. Each CDR3 is given with its conserved first and last residue. Each record gives: V gene, clone size, D gene, J gene, CDR3 protein, CDR3 DNA. A D gene is named only where the DNA matches it firmly. Rows may omit the clone size; those that give it use once, few, many or a size class.

V gene: TRBV18; clone size: .; D gene: .; J gene: TRBJ1-1; CDR3 protein: CASSPARGNEAFF; CDR3 DNA: TGTGCCAGCTCACCAGCACGGGGGAATGAAGCTTTCTTT
V gene: TRBV19; clone size: .; D gene: .; J gene: TRBJ2-7; CDR3 protein: CASSTGLLRDEQYF; CDR3 DNA: TGTGCCAGTAGTACAGGACTCCTCCGGGACGAGCAGTACTTC
V gene: TRBV5-6; clone size: .; D gene: .; J gene: TRBJ1-1; CDR3 protein: CASSLGGPQTTMEAFF; CDR3 DNA: TGTGCCAGCAGCCTAGGGGGACCCCAAACAACAATGGAAGCTTTCTTT
V gene: TRBV6-5; clone size: few; D gene: TRBD1; J gene: TRBJ1-1; CDR3 protein: CASRRTGAEAFF; CDR3 DNA: TGTGCCAGCAGGAGGACAGGGGCTGAAGCTTTCTTT
V gene: TRBV12-3/TRBV12-4; clone size: .; D gene: .; J gene: TRBJ1-1; CDR3 protein: CASSPGVHEAFF; CDR3 DNA: TGTGCCAGCAGCCCCGGAGTCCATGAAGCTTTCTTT
V gene: TRBV27; clone size: .; D gene: TRBD1; J gene: TRBJ2-5; CDR3 protein: CASSASGGWETQYF; CDR3 DNA: TGTGCCAGCAGTGCATCAGGGGGCTGGGAGACCCAGTACTTC
V gene: TRBV19; clone size: .; D gene: TRBD1; J gene: TRBJ2-7; CDR3 protein: CASKTTGADEQYF; CDR3 DNA: TGTGCCAGTAAAACGACAGGGGCTGACGAGCAGTACTTC
V gene: TRBV27; clone size: .; D gene: .; J gene: TRBJ2-7; CDR3 protein: CASTDPYETGEQYF; CDR3 DNA: TGTGCCAGCACCGATCCATACGAGACGGGGGAGCAGTACTTC
V gene: TRBV5-4; clone size: once; D gene: .; J gene: TRBJ1-1; CDR3 protein: CASSLGKQAEAFF; CDR3 DNA: TGTGCCAGCAGCTTAGGAAAGCAGGCTGAAGCTTTCTTT
V gene: TRBV6-5; clone size: .; D gene: .; J gene: TRBJ1-4; CDR3 protein: CASGLPGIAREKLFF; CDR3 DNA: TGTGCCAGCGGACTCCCGGGGATAGCTCGCGAAAAACTGTTTTTT
V gene: TRBV9; clone size: .; D gene: TRBD1; J gene: TRBJ1-4; CDR3 protein: CASSQQGARANEKLFF; CDR3 DNA: TGTGCCAGCAGCCAACAGGGGGCTAGAGCTAATGAAAAACTGTTTTTT
V gene: TRBV7-6; clone size: .; D gene: .; J gene: TRBJ2-5; CDR3 protein: CASSPGGTRYQETQYF; CDR3 DNA: TGTGCCAGCAGCCCCGGAGGGACCAGGTACCAAGAGACCCAGTACTTC
V gene: TRBV6-5; clone size: .; D gene: .; J gene: TRBJ2-2; CDR3 protein: CASSYSRGGNTGELFF; CDR3 DNA: TGTGCCAGCAGTTACTCGCGTGGAGGAAACACCGGGGAGCTGTTTTTT
V gene: TRBV5-1; clone size: .; D gene: .; J gene: TRBJ2-7; CDR3 protein: CASSLTGSHSYEQYF; CDR3 DNA: TGCGCCAGCAGCTTAACCGGGAGCCACTCCTACGAGCAGTACTTC
V gene: TRBV11-3; clone size: .; D gene: TRBD1; J gene: TRBJ2-2; CDR3 protein: CASSPRQGAFPGELFF; CDR3 DNA: TGTGCCAGCAGCCCCCGACAGGGGGCGTTCCCCGGGGAGCTGTTTTTT
V gene: TRBV5-4; clone size: .; D gene: TRBD2; J gene: TRBJ2-2; CDR3 protein: CASRLSGGQLGELFF; CDR3 DNA: TGTGCCAGCAGACTTAGCGGGGGGCAACTAGGGGAGCTGTTTTTT
V gene: TRBV19; clone size: .; D gene: .; J gene: TRBJ2-6; CDR3 protein: CASSIGQFHSGANVLTF; CDR3 DNA: TGTGCCAGTAGTATAGGACAGTTTCACTCTGGGGCCAACGTCCTGACTTTC
V gene: TRBV4-3; clone size: .; D gene: .; J gene: TRBJ1-2; CDR3 protein: CASSQDERAFTLGYTF; CDR3 DNA: TGCGCCAGCAGCCAAGATGAGCGGGCCTTTACCCTTGGCTACACCTTC
V gene: TRBV2; clone size: .; D gene: TRBD1; J gene: TRBJ2-7; CDR3 protein: CAYLTGGSYEQYF; CDR3 DNA: TGTGCCTACCTGACAGGGGGCTCCTACGAGCAGTACTTC
V gene: TRBV5-1; clone size: once; D gene: TRBD1; J gene: TRBJ2-5; CDR3 protein: CASSPGTGGVETQYF; CDR3 DNA: TGCGCCAGCAGCCCAGGGACAGGGGGTGTGGAGACCCAGTACTTC
V gene: TRBV14; clone size: .; D gene: TRBD1; J gene: TRBJ2-7; CDR3 protein: CASSHGQGLVYEQYF; CDR3 DNA: TGTGCCAGCAGCCATGGACAGGGTTTGGTGTACGAGCAGTACTTC
V gene: TRBV5-4; clone size: .; D gene: .; J gene: TRBJ2-2; CDR3 protein: CASSLGLGAGTGELFF; CDR3 DNA: TGTGCCAGCAGCTTGGGTCTGGGGGCCGGCACCGGGGAGCTGTTTTTT
V gene: TRBV6-2/TRBV6-3; clone size: .; D gene: TRBD1; J gene: TRBJ1-6; CDR3 protein: CASSKDRANSPLHF; CDR3 DNA: TGTGCCAGCAGTAAAGACAGGGCTAATTCACCCCTCCACTTT
V gene: TRBV27; clone size: .; D gene: TRBD2; J gene: TRBJ2-1; CDR3 protein: CASSLRAGGIPEQFF; CDR3 DNA: TGTGCCAGCAGTTTACGGGCGGGGGGGATCCCTGAGCAGTTCTTC
V gene: TRBV7-8; clone size: .; D gene: .; J gene: TRBJ1-5; CDR3 protein: CASSLAPGDSNQPQHF; CDR3 DNA: TGTGCCAGCAGCTTAGCGCCGGGAGATAGCAATCAGCCCCAGCATTTT
V gene: TRBV6-6; clone size: .; D gene: .; J gene: TRBJ1-1; CDR3 protein: CASMGQMNTEAFF; CDR3 DNA: TGTGCCAGCATGGGCCAGATGAACACTGAAGCTTTCTTT
V gene: TRBV28; clone size: .; D gene: .; J gene: TRBJ1-5; CDR3 protein: CASSLKGRVRNQPQHF; CDR3 DNA: TGTGCCAGCAGTTTAAAGGGCAGGGTTCGCAATCAGCCCCAGCATTTT
V gene: TRBV6-2/TRBV6-3; clone size: .; D gene: .; J gene: TRBJ1-5; CDR3 protein: CASSYGANQPQHF; CDR3 DNA: TGTGCCAGCAGTTACGGGGCTAATCAGCCCCAGCATTTT
V gene: TRBV27; clone size: .; D gene: .; J gene: TRBJ2-7; CDR3 protein: CASRRQLSYEQYF; CDR3 DNA: TGTGCCAGCAGACGACAGCTCTCCTACGAGCAGTACTTC
V gene: TRBV28; clone size: .; D gene: TRBD2; J gene: TRBJ2-1; CDR3 protein: CASSFSSGGFYNEQFF; CDR3 DNA: TGTGCCAGCAGTTTTTCCTCGGGGGGGTTCTACAATGAGCAGTTCTTC
V gene: TRBV5-1; clone size: .; D gene: TRBD2; J gene: TRBJ2-5; CDR3 protein: CASSLQGVLAGVETQYF; CDR3 DNA: TGCGCCAGCAGCCTCCAGGGAGTACTAGCGGGGGTAGAGACCCAGTACTTC
V gene: TRBV19; clone size: .; D gene: TRBD2; J gene: TRBJ2-1; CDR3 protein: CASSLLAGGLYNEQFF; CDR3 DNA: TGTGCCAGTAGCCTACTAGCGGGGGGACTTTACAATGAGCAGTTCTTC
V gene: TRBV28; clone size: .; D gene: TRBD1; J gene: TRBJ1-4; CDR3 protein: CASSSPGQGEANEKLFF; CDR3 DNA: TGTGCCAGCAGTTCGCCGGGACAGGGGGAAGCTAATGAAAAACTGTTTTTT
V gene: TRBV19; clone size: .; D gene: .; J gene: TRBJ1-4; CDR3 protein: CASSIYAPRQVATNEKLFF; CDR3 DNA: TGTGCCAGTAGTATCTACGCACCCCGACAGGTTGCAACTAATGAAAAACTGTTTTTT
V gene: TRBV6-4; clone size: .; D gene: TRBD2; J gene: TRBJ2-1; CDR3 protein: CANSPGLAGLATYNEQFF; CDR3 DNA: TGTGCCAACAGTCCGGGACTAGCGGGATTGGCTACCTACAATGAGCAGTTCTTC
V gene: TRBV5-1; clone size: .; D gene: TRBD1; J gene: TRBJ2-7; CDR3 protein: CASSSGTGFGEQYF; CDR3 DNA: TGCGCCAGCTCGTCCGGGACAGGGTTCGGTGAGCAGTACTTC
V gene: TRBV4-3; clone size: .; D gene: TRBD2; J gene: TRBJ2-1; CDR3 protein: CASSQVSGGFNEQFF; CDR3 DNA: TGCGCCAGCAGCCAAGTTAGCGGGGGATTTAATGAGCAGTTCTTC
V gene: TRBV4-1; clone size: .; D gene: TRBD2; J gene: TRBJ2-7; CDR3 protein: CASSQDREGRVSIYEQYF; CDR3 DNA: TGCGCCAGCAGCCAAGATAGGGAGGGGCGCGTGTCCATCTACGAGCAGTACTTC
V gene: TRBV6-1; clone size: .; D gene: .; J gene: TRBJ2-1; CDR3 protein: CASSEAPTGHNEQFF; CDR3 DNA: TGTGCCAGCAGTGAAGCCCCGACAGGCCACAATGAGCAGTTCTTC
V gene: TRBV6-5; clone size: .; D gene: TRBD2; J gene: TRBJ2-7; CDR3 protein: CASSSAGGGSYEQYF; CDR3 DNA: TGTGCCAGCAGTTCCGCGGGGGGTGGCTCCTACGAGCAGTACTTC
V gene: TRBV28; clone size: .; D gene: .; J gene: TRBJ2-1; CDR3 protein: CASSHSRQEQFF; CDR3 DNA: TGTGCCAGCAGCCATTCTAGGCAAGAGCAGTTCTTC
V gene: TRBV4-3; clone size: .; D gene: .; J gene: TRBJ2-2; CDR3 protein: CASSQDLASSNTGELFF; CDR3 DNA: TGCGCCAGCAGCCAAGATCTCGCCAGTTCAAACACCGGGGAGCTGTTTTTT
V gene: TRBV5-1; clone size: .; D gene: .; J gene: TRBJ2-3; CDR3 protein: CASSTQASTDTQYF; CDR3 DNA: TGCGCCAGCAGCACCCAGGCTAGCACAGATACGCAGTATTTT
V gene: TRBV6-2/TRBV6-3; clone size: .; D gene: .; J gene: TRBJ2-3; CDR3 protein: CASSPPGGMMDTQYF; CDR3 DNA: TGTGCCAGCAGTCCCCCCGGCGGTATGATGGATACGCAGTATTTT
V gene: TRBV25-1; clone size: few; D gene: .; J gene: TRBJ1-5; CDR3 protein: CASSINSNQPQHF; CDR3 DNA: TGTGCCAGCAGTATAAATAGCAATCAGCCCCAGCATTTT
V gene: TRBV15; clone size: once; D gene: .; J gene: TRBJ1-3; CDR3 protein: CATSRDHGNTIYF; CDR3 DNA: TGTGCCACCAGCAGAGATCATGGAAACACCATATATTTT
V gene: TRBV10-3; clone size: .; D gene: .; J gene: TRBJ1-3; CDR3 protein: CAISEGQGSGNTIYF; CDR3 DNA: TGTGCCATCAGTGAGGGCCAGGGCTCTGGAAACACCATATATTTT
V gene: TRBV5-1; clone size: .; D gene: TRBD1; J gene: TRBJ2-3; CDR3 protein: CASSLGTGTDTQYF; CDR3 DNA: TGCGCCAGCAGCTTAGGGACAGGCACAGATACGCAGTATTTT
V gene: TRBV27; clone size: .; D gene: TRBD1; J gene: TRBJ1-4; CDR3 protein: CASSITGGWDEKLFF; CDR3 DNA: TGTGCCAGCAGTATTACAGGGGGCTGGGATGAAAAACTGTTTTTT
V gene: TRBV5-4; clone size: .; D gene: .; J gene: TRBJ1-2; CDR3 protein: CASSLAGGEYGYTF; CDR3 DNA: TGTGCCAGCAGCTTGGCGGGGGGCGAATATGGCTACACCTTC
V gene: TRBV5-1; clone size: .; D gene: .; J gene: TRBJ2-3; CDR3 protein: CASSSGQSTDTQYF; CDR3 DNA: TGCGCCAGCAGCTCCGGACAGAGCACAGATACGCAGTATTTT
V gene: TRBV28; clone size: .; D gene: TRBD1; J gene: TRBJ1-2; CDR3 protein: CASSFLIPGTEYGYTF; CDR3 DNA: TGTGCCAGCAGTTTTTTAATTCCCGGGACAGAATATGGCTACACCTTC
V gene: TRBV5-1; clone size: .; D gene: TRBD1; J gene: TRBJ2-7; CDR3 protein: CASSYVTGPYEQYF; CDR3 DNA: TGCGCCAGCAGCTACGTGACAGGGCCCTACGAGCAGTACTTC
V gene: TRBV3-1/TRBV3-2; clone size: .; D gene: TRBD2; J gene: TRBJ2-7; CDR3 protein: CASSPAFERGFYEQYF; CDR3 DNA: TGTGCCAGCAGCCCCGCGTTCGAGCGGGGGTTCTACGAGCAGTACTTC
V gene: TRBV7-3; clone size: .; D gene: TRBD1; J gene: TRBJ2-5; CDR3 protein: CASSPGTVTMETQYF; CDR3 DNA: TGTGCCAGCAGCCCCGGGACAGTGACAATGGAGACCCAGTACTTC
V gene: TRBV5-1; clone size: .; D gene: TRBD1; J gene: TRBJ1-6; CDR3 protein: CASIRDRVLSYNSPLHF; CDR3 DNA: TGCGCCAGCATCCGGGACAGGGTGCTCTCCTATAATTCACCCCTCCACTTT
V gene: TRBV6-5; clone size: once; D gene: .; J gene: TRBJ1-3; CDR3 protein: CASRSLQRGNTIYF; CDR3 DNA: TGTGCCAGCAGATCTTTGCAGCGTGGAAACACCATATATTTT
V gene: TRBV19; clone size: .; D gene: .; J gene: TRBJ2-1; CDR3 protein: CASSRGDPSNEQFF; CDR3 DNA: TGTGCCAGTAGTAGGGGCGATCCTAGCAATGAGCAGTTCTTC
V gene: TRBV4-1; clone size: .; D gene: TRBD1; J gene: TRBJ2-7; CDR3 protein: CASSRPGQSYEQYF; CDR3 DNA: TGCGCCAGCAGCCGCCCGGGACAGAGCTACGAGCAGTACTTC